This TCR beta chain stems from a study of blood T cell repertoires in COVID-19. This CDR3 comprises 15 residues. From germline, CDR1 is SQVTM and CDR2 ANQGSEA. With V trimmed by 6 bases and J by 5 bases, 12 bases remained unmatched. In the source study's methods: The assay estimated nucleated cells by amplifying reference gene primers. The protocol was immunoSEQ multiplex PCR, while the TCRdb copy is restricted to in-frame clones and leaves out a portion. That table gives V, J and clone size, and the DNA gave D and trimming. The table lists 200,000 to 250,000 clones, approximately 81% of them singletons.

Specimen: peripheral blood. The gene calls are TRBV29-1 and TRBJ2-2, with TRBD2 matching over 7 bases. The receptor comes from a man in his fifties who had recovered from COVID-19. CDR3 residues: CSVCYSGPPTGELFF. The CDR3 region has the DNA TGCAGCGTATGCTATAGCGGGCCGCCAACCGGGGAGCTGTTTTTT.